A single sample is the source of the 14 T cell receptor beta chains below, sequenced in a study of graft-versus-host responses after intestinal transplantation. Repertoires were generated with immunoSEQ multiplex PCR, while TCRdb's copy carries only in-frame clones and drops some. Of under 7,000 clones in the sample, roughly 90% are singletons; the top ten hold 4% to 5.5%. Sequencing was performed on PBMCs, taken 83 days after transplant. All receptors come from a human patient who received an intestinal transplant, so some T cells may come from the graft donor.

The chain employs TRBV28 and TRBJ2-7, with D tentatively TRBD1 (5 bases). CDR3 length: 12 residues. V was shortened by 5 bases and J by 3 bases, with 8 bases between the two germline ends. Germline lookup yields CDR1 MDHEN and CDR2 SYDVKM. The chain's CDR3 is CASSPGFYEQYF. The CDR3, as DNA: TGTGCCAGCAGTCCAGGGTTCTACGAGCAGTACTTC. Using reference TRBV28 and TRBJ2-7 for the parts outside the CDR3, the full variable domain is DVKVTQSSRYLVKRTGEKVFLECVQDMDHENMFWYRQDPGLGLRLIYFSYDVKMKEKGDIPEGYSVSREKKERFSLILESASTNQTSMYLCASSPGFYEQYFGPGTRLTVT.

The genes are TRBV7-2 and TRBJ1-2; TRBD1 is a possible D gene (5 bases). There are 12 residues in the CDR3. The V end was cut by 4 bases, the J end by 7 bases, with 10 bases between. Germline V gene data show CDR1 as SGHTA and CDR2 as FQGNSA. The CDR3 sequence is CASSYPGSGYTF. The CDR3 nucleotides read TGTGCCAGCAGCTACCCAGGGTCTGGCTACACCTTC.

This clone was counted between two and nine times. The chain is built from TRBV10-2 and TRBJ2-4; D gene unclear. The CDR3 extends over 9 amino acids. The germline CDR1 and CDR2 sequences are WSHSY and SAAADI. Trimming shortened V by 7 bases and J by 7 bases, and 2 bases separated the two germline ends. CDR3 region: CASNNIQYF. CDR3 sequence (DNA): TGCGCCAGCAATAACATTCAGTACTTC.

The chain uses TRBV28 and TRBJ2-1; 12 bases map to TRBD2. In germline, CDR1 is MDHEN, CDR2 SYDVKM. This CDR3 region has 15 residues. V was clipped by 6 bases and J by 4 bases; unmatched bases: 4. CDR3 coding DNA: TGTGCCAGCAGGCGCGGACTAGCGGGATACAATGAGCAGTTCTTC. Its translation: CASRRGLAGYNEQFF.

The chain employs TRBV6-5 and TRBJ2-7; D gene ambiguous. The V end lost 4 bases, the J end lost 2 bases, and 6 bases lay between the germline ends. The CDR3 runs 12 residues. Germline V gives CDR1 MNHEY, CDR2 SVGAGI. CDR3 sequence (DNA): TGTGCCAGCAGTTCAGAAACCTACGAGCAGTACGTC. Translating it yields CASSSETYEQYV.

The chain carries TRBV28 and TRBJ2-2; 9 bases agree with TRBD2. Trimming cost V 5 bases and J 7 bases; bases outside gene matches: 8. The CDR3 has 15 residues. Germline lookup yields CDR1 MDHEN and CDR2 SYDVKM. CDR3 sequence: CASSRARGGGGELFF. The CDR3 coding sequence is TGTGCCAGCAGTCGGGCCCGCGGGGGGGGCGGGGAGCTGTTTTTT.

V and J are TRBV18 and TRBJ1-5; 12 bases are a match to TRBD1. This CDR3 has 16 amino acids. The V gene end was trimmed by 5 bases and the J gene end by 6 bases; junction bases not matched to a gene: 8. Germline lookup yields CDR1 KGHSH and CDR2 LQKENI. The CDR3 DNA follows: TGTGCCAGCTCATCGGGGGACAGGGGGCTGGTTCAGCCCCAGCATTTT. This translates into CASSSGDRGLVQPQHF.

V usage is TRBV5-4 and J usage is TRBJ2-3; the D is unclear. CDR3 size: 12 residues. Germline CDR1 reads SGHNT; CDR2 reads YYREEE (reference sequence). V was trimmed by 0 bases and J by 2 bases, leaving 1 base between them. The CDR3 coding sequence is TGTGCCAGCAGCTTGGCCACAGATACGCAGTATTTT. Encoded protein: CASSLATDTQYF.

The rearrangement links TRBV18 to TRBJ1-1, with D possibly being TRBD1 (5 bases). Trimming cost V 5 bases and J 1 base, with 11 bases left between them. The CDR3 covers 14 residues. Germline V gene lookup returns CDR1 KGHSH and CDR2 LQKENI. CDR3 bases: TGTGCCAGCTCATTAGGGGCCCAGAACACTGAAGCTTTCTTT. This codes for CASSLGAQNTEAFF.

A few counts support this clone. The junction shows a germline mismatch at one end, possibly a read error. The V and J genes are TRBV28 and TRBJ2-1; 10 bases line up with TRBD2. CDR1 and CDR2 (germline): MDHEN, SYDVKM. There are 16 residues in the CDR3. The CDR3 DNA sequence: TGTGCCAGCAGTTTATCTAGCGGGGGCCTGTACATTGAGCAGTTCTTC. The encoded protein is CASSLSSGGLYIEQFF.

V usage is TRBV11-1 and J usage is TRBJ2-1; no clear D. V was clipped by 4 bases and J by 0 bases, with 16 bases between them. The CDR3 has 17 residues. CDR1 is SGHAT and CDR2 is FQDESV in the germline V gene (reference sequence). The CDR3 nucleotides read TGTGCCAGCAGCTCAGTCCTACGGGCGAGCTCCTACAATGAGCAGTTCTTC. Its translation: CASSSVLRASSYNEQFF.

CDR3 loop: CASSPRGLLTDTQYF. CDR3 bases: TGTGCCAGCAGTCCCAGGGGGTTACTCACAGATACGCAGTATTTT. The V and J genes are TRBV27 and TRBJ2-3, with TRBD1 identical over 7 bases. The germline CDR1 and CDR2 sequences are MNHEY and SMNVEV (reference sequence). This CDR3 region has 15 residues. The junction had 7 bases not matched to a gene; V was cut back by 5 bases and J by 2 bases.

V is TRBV7-2 and J is TRBJ1-2; TRBD1 is a possible D gene (5 bases). V lost 2 bases and J lost 4, with 17 bases in between. CDR1 is SGHTA, CDR2 FQGNSA, per germline. The CDR3 consists of 16 residues. The CDR3, as DNA: TGTGCCAGCAGCTTACGGGTTGTGGTCCAGGGCTATGGCTACACCTTC. Its translation: CASSLRVVVQGYGYTF.

V and J are TRBV9 and TRBJ2-1; no clear D. The CDR3 consists of 12 residues. V lost 0 bases to trimming and J lost 7 bases, with 5 bases between them. The germline gives CDR1 SGDLS, CDR2 YYNGEE. The CDR3 nucleotides are TGTGCCAGCAGCGTAGACGAGAATGAGCAGTTCTTC. Its translation: CASSVDENEQFF.